This T cell receptor (beta chain) originates from a study of response to subunit inactivated influenza vaccine. Whole-study findings and limits: Each seasonal influenza vaccination, the authors suggested, recruits few new T cells.

V lost 5 bases and J lost 4, with 18 bases in between. Germline lookup yields CDR1 SGHTA and CDR2 FQGNSA. This CDR3 spans 16 amino acids. This clonotype appeared a few times. Antigen specificity is unknown. TCRdb re-derived calls from the RT-PCR reads in MiXCR, one entry per CDR3 protein. The sample holds roughly 700,000 distinct CDR3 sequences; about 15% are singletons and the top ten take approximately 6.5%. The sequence was collected from a man between 45 and 60 years old who received an inactivated influenza vaccine. The sequenced sample was PBMCs from blood, obtained approximately 15 days before vaccination. This chain connects TRBV7-2 to TRBJ2-1; D possibly corresponds to TRBD2 (5 bases). This CDR3 reads CASSTLSGNGYNEQFF. CDR3 nucleotide sequence: TGTGCCAGCAGCACGTTAAGCGGCAACGGGTACAATGAGCAGTTCTTC.